This T cell receptor beta chain was captured in a study of blood T cell repertoires in COVID-19. Study summary: Acute and convalescent COVID-19 specimens originated in the United States, Italy and Spain. The cDNA or gDNA used as material had been derived from T cells, B-cell-depleted T cells, or PBMCs.

Germline values: CDR1 MNHEY, CDR2 SMNVEV (reference sequence). The CDR3 length is 12 residues. With 7 bases removed from V and 0 bases from J, the gap between germline ends came to 6 bases. How the authors handled the data: Researchers report that nucleated cell counts were estimated from reference gene primer amplification. This table comes from immunoSEQ multiplex PCR, and its TCRdb copy is limited to in-frame clones, with some not included. V and J calls and clone size are as listed in that table; D and trimming were resolved from the DNA. The sample lists some 190,000 clones; 88% were seen once. The receptor's source is a man in his late teens or twenties with active or convalescent COVID-19. The sequenced material came from peripheral blood. The rearrangement uses TRBV27 and TRBJ1-1, with D unresolved. For the CDR3, the DNA is TGTGCCAGCACCGGGATGAACACTGAAGCTTTCTTT. This codes for CASTGMNTEAFF.